The source of this T cell receptor beta chain is a study of T cells expressing NK-cell markers. The overall study: The eight sequenced donors comprised seven who were HCMV-seropositive and one who was seronegative.

This CDR3 spans 11 amino acids. The germline V gene has CDR1 SQVTM and CDR2 ANQGSEA. Each CDR3 protein gets one entry in TCRdb, which reprocessed the 5' RACE reads and gives no DNA. Its table records around 550,000 distinct CDR3 sequences. Sequencing was carried out using blood T cells: a sorted CD56 or NKG2C T cell subset, CD4+ or CD8+ T cells, or bulk PBMC T cells (not recorded which). The chain carries TRBV29-1 and TRBJ1-1. The clonotype comes from a man younger than 35 in good health. The CDR3 is CSVLGRRKAFF.